What follows describes a single T cell receptor beta chain. Under the authors' procedure: It was from reference gene primer amplification that nucleated cell counts were estimated. The method was immunoSEQ multiplex PCR; TCRdb's version includes in-frame clones alone and lacks a portion of them. Clone size and V and J calls were adopted from that table, with D and trimming inferred from the DNA. The sample lists over 150,000 clones, 70% to 80% occurring once. Between the trimmed V and J ends, which lost 0 bases and 9 bases, there was a span of 2 bases. Per germline, CDR1 SNHLY and CDR2 FYNNEI. The CDR3 sequence is 10 residues long. The sample comes from a study of blood T cell repertoires in COVID-19. Study background: COVID-19 samples collected from the United States, Italy and Spain covered acute and convalescent phases. Sources were T cells, B-cell-depleted T cells, or PBMCs; the material itself was cDNA or gDNA.

This rearrangement joins TRBV2 to TRBJ1-2, with D unresolved. The TCR comes from a man aged 60 to 75 with acute or convalescent COVID-19. The sample consisted of peripheral blood. This CDR3 is CASSEASYTF. The DNA for the CDR3 is TGTGCCAGCAGTGAAGCCAGCTACACCTTC.